Listed below are T cell receptor beta chains from one sample, sequenced in a study of blood T cell repertoires in COVID-19. Assay used: immunoSEQ multiplex PCR; TCRdb lists only in-frame clones, some missing. This table holds fewer than 350,000 clones, around 90% found once. The material sequenced was peripheral blood. Receptors were obtained from a man aged 18 to 30 with active or convalescent COVID-19. Each CDR3 is given with its conserved first and last residue.

j_call	cdr3_length	v_call	cdr3_aa
TRBJ2-1	15	TRBV7-8	CASSLGQDSYNEQFF
TRBJ1-1	12	TRBV4-1	CASSPMNTEAFF
TRBJ2-3	13	TRBV7-2	CAKGLAGGDTQYF
TRBJ1-5	16	TRBV5-4	CASSETGGLSNQPQHF
TRBJ2-4	12	TRBV2	CASVGPQGWQYF
TRBJ1-6	16	TRBV6-1	CASSERRGSYNSPLHF
TRBJ2-5	16	TRBV6-2/TRBV6-3	CASSINTGEYQETQYF
TRBJ1-4	14	TRBV6-5	CASSTLGVGEKLFF
TRBJ2-1	16	TRBV2	CASSGVRDRGYNEQFF
TRBJ2-3	15	TRBV4-2	CASSQGPGITDTQYF
TRBJ2-6	16	TRBV9	CASSAWTGPGANVLTF
TRBJ2-3	15	TRBV7-9	CASSLGQQNTDTQYF
TRBJ2-5	19	TRBV12-5	CASGLVRGSAGATKETQYF
TRBJ2-7	11	TRBV7-2	CASAGGGEQYF
TRBJ2-7	15	TRBV7-8	CASSLSDRGPYEQYF
TRBJ2-7	14	TRBV6-5	CASSYRGAQNEQYF
TRBJ1-4	14	TRBV9	CASSVSWAGEKLFF
TRBJ2-1	19	TRBV12-5	CASGFGGTGFVSSYNEQFF
TRBJ2-2	13	TRBV11-2	CASSSPGRGELFF
TRBJ1-5	14	TRBV2	CASSTDRYNQPQHF
TRBJ1-5	13	TRBV19	CASSILRYQPQHF
TRBJ1-2	13	TRBV7-9	CASSLSENYGYTF
TRBJ1-1	14	TRBV7-9	CASSLQQGTLEAFF
TRBJ2-7	16	TRBV7-9	CASSLGTPEISYEQYF
TRBJ1-1	13	TRBV7-9	CASSLSGGTEAFF
TRBJ2-3	14	TRBV9	CASSRAGSTDTQYF
TRBJ2-7	14	TRBV28	CASRTTGPIYEQYF
TRBJ2-7	13	TRBV27	CASSLGTRYEQYF
TRBJ2-7	14	TRBV7-2	CASSSSSGGYEQYF
TRBJ1-6	17	TRBV5-4	CASSLFGTTSYNSPLHF
TRBJ1-5	17	TRBV2	CASSEWPGLNRDQPQHF
TRBJ2-2	18	TRBV30	CAWRALYAGPANTGELFF
TRBJ1-5	15	TRBV5-6	CASSLASEYNQPQHF
TRBJ2-7	17	TRBV18	CASSPQAPSRSTYEQYF
TRBJ1-6	15	TRBV25-1	CASAVTGEVDSPLHF
TRBJ1-6	16	TRBV15	CATSRDLDRGVSPLHF
TRBJ2-7	12	TRBV6-5	CASRRTSNEQYF
TRBJ2-6	16	TRBV3-1/TRBV3-2	CASSQATAAGANVLTF
TRBJ2-3	15	TRBV4-1	CASSQDGLNDDTQYF
TRBJ2-1	15	TRBV7-8	CASSLVDRVHNEQFF
TRBJ1-1	13	TRBV5-1	CASRWTGGTEAFF
TRBJ1-4	15	TRBV3-1/TRBV3-2	CASSHRTGGDEKLFF
TRBJ1-1	14	TRBV5-5	CASSPVRVNTEAFF
TRBJ2-7	12	TRBV5-4	CATRGADYEQYF
TRBJ1-2	12	TRBV2	CASSPQGSGYTF
TRBJ2-1	18	TRBV2	CASSAGSRTRASGLQQFF
TRBJ2-7	14	TRBV2	CAGKVGTGMYEQYF
TRBJ1-4	15	TRBV2	CASSPAGSTNEKLFF
TRBJ2-2	15	TRBV6-5	CATAEGLATIGELFF
TRBJ1-5	15	TRBV7-9	CASSLGTGGNQPQHF
TRBJ2-5	15	TRBV13	CASSTPGRYGETQYF
TRBJ1-2	15	TRBV10-3	CAISAPRDRGYGYTF